Listed below are T cell receptor beta chains from one sample, sequenced in a study of radiotherapy plus CTLA-4 blockade in lung cancer. The table came from immunoSEQ multiplex PCR; TCRdb's copy has only in-frame clones and leaves some out. The sample lists roughly 45,000 clones; approximately 67% were seen once. The sequences come from peripheral blood, collected from a patient treated with radiotherapy plus ipilimumab. The receptors were gathered from a human donor with non-small cell lung cancer who had a partial response to radiotherapy plus ipilimumab. Each CDR3 is given with its conserved first and last residue. A D gene is named only where the DNA matches it firmly. Rows give clone size only sometimes, using once, few, many, or a class for an expanded clone.

v_call	clone_size	d_call	j_call	cdr3_nt	cdr3_aa
TRBV6-5	few	TRBD1	TRBJ1-2	TGTGCCAGCAGTTACGCAGGGGGTTCCTCTAACTATGGCTACACCTTC	CASSYAGGSSNYGYTF
TRBV7-9	NA	NA	TRBJ2-7	TGTGCCAGCAGCATTCTCGGGGGCTACGAGCAGTACTTC	CASSILGGYEQYF
TRBV7-8	NA	NA	TRBJ1-2	TGTGCCAGCAGCGAAGTGGATTGGGGAGCGGATGGCTACACCTTC	CASSEVDWGADGYTF
TRBV5-4	NA	NA	TRBJ1-1	TGTGCCAGCAGCTTGGCCTACAGGAACACTGAAGCTTTCTTT	CASSLAYRNTEAFF
TRBV5-1	NA	NA	TRBJ2-2	TGCGCCAGCAGGGACGGGGGGCCGGACACCGGGGAGCTGTTTTTT	CASRDGGPDTGELFF
TRBV4-3	NA	NA	TRBJ2-7	TGCGCCAGCAGCCAAGAAAGGGACTCCCTAGGCGAGCAGTACTTC	CASSQERDSLGEQYF
TRBV18	NA	NA	TRBJ1-1	TGTGCCAGCTCAACCGGGACAACCACTGAAGCTTTCTTT	CASSTGTTTEAFF
TRBV6-6	NA	TRBD1	TRBJ2-2	TGTGCCAGCAGTCCCCGACAGGGATCCGGGGAGCTGTTTTTT	CASSPRQGSGELFF
TRBV7-2	NA	NA	TRBJ2-7	TGTGCCAGCAGCTTTGGGGCCGAGCAGTACTTC	CASSFGAEQYF
TRBV30	NA	TRBD1	TRBJ1-2	TGTGCCTGGAGTCACCAAGGGGGCGCCTACGCTAACTATGGCTACACCTTC	CAWSHQGGAYANYGYTF
TRBV4-2	NA	TRBD1	TRBJ2-2	TGTGCCAGCAGCCGCACCACAGGGGGAGCCGGGGAGCTGTTTTTT	CASSRTTGGAGELFF
TRBV10-3	NA	NA	TRBJ2-3	TGTGCCATCAGTGGGCCACGCGGGGTAGATACGCAGTATTTT	CAISGPRGVDTQYF
TRBV5-6	NA	NA	TRBJ1-2	TGTGCCAGCAGCTTGAGGGAGGTCTATGGCTACACCTTC	CASSLREVYGYTF
TRBV14	NA	TRBD2	TRBJ2-7	TGTGCCAGCAGCCAAGAGTGGGCTAGCGGACTCTACGAGCAGTACTTC	CASSQEWASGLYEQYF
TRBV9	NA	TRBD1	TRBJ2-7	TGTGCCAGCAGCCCGGGTGACAGGGTGGACTACGAGCAGTACTTC	CASSPGDRVDYEQYF
TRBV6-1	NA	TRBD1	TRBJ2-7	TGTGCCAGCAGTGAACGTACGACGGGACAGGGAGGGGAGCAGTACTTC	CASSERTTGQGGEQYF
TRBV15	NA	NA	TRBJ1-2	TGTGCCACCAGCGACTTCAGTAAGGGACATTGGACGGATGGCTACACCTTC	CATSDFSKGHWTDGYTF
TRBV7-9	NA	NA	TRBJ2-2	TGTGCCAGCAGCTTACCGGGATCCATCGTGGATTCCGGGGAGCTGTTTTTT	CASSLPGSIVDSGELFF
TRBV6-1	few	NA	TRBJ1-1	TGTGCCAGCAGTGAAGGGGGGGTGAAGGCTGAAGCTTTCTTT	CASSEGGVKAEAFF
TRBV6-5	NA	NA	TRBJ1-1	TGTGCCAGCTATCAGATGATGAACACTGAAGCTTTCTTT	CASYQMMNTEAFF
TRBV7-9	few	NA	TRBJ2-7	TGTGCCAGCAGCTGGAAGGTTGGCGGCTACGAGCAGTACTTC	CASSWKVGGYEQYF
TRBV7-2	NA	NA	TRBJ2-7	TGTGCCAGCAGCTCGGACTCTTGGACGGAGCAGTACTTC	CASSSDSWTEQYF
TRBV10-3	NA	NA	TRBJ2-3	TGTGCCATCAGTGAAATGGGCAGGGCCGGCGATACGCAGTATTTT	CAISEMGRAGDTQYF
TRBV30	NA	NA	TRBJ1-2	TGTGCCTGGAGTAAACAGTCTTCCTATGGCTACACCTTC	CAWSKQSSYGYTF